This T cell receptor beta chain came from a study of blood T cell repertoires in COVID-19 (dated by TCRdb to 2018 to 2020). For the study in its entirety: Collaborator samples came from the United States, Italy and Spain and covered acute and convalescent phases of COVID-19. Sample metadata almost always included a de-identified subject ID, COVID-19 status, age in years and sex. The material from the prospective study consisted of cDNA or gDNA derived from T cells, B-cell-depleted T cells, or PBMCs. The repertoires were released in a freely available public database meant as a resource for research on the immune response to SARS-CoV-2. Where available, HLA class I and class II types were obtained from metadata supplied by the sample provider rather than from assay-based typing. Samples came from the ongoing ImmuneRACE study (first 160 participants) plus 1,254 subjects from 6 global collaborators. Deeply sampled blood TCRbeta repertoires from subjects exposed to, actively infected with, or recovered from COVID-19 were included in the dataset.

TCRbeta CDR3 regions were amplified from genomic DNA using the immunoSEQ Assay, a bias-controlled multiplex PCR. The authors' analysis ran thus. The number of nucleated cells in each sample was estimated by amplification of reference gene primers within the assay. Sequence reads were collapsed and filtered to measure the absolute abundance of every unique TCRbeta CDR3 rearrangement. Productive Simpson clonality was computed per sample as the square root of Simpson's diversity index over productive rearrangements. Sourced from immuneACCESS, this table was stored by TCRdb with only in-frame sequences that have V and J called. A share of the clones is absent; for the studies checked, an unresolved V gene accounts for under half, and the remainder has no known explanation. The DNA was the basis for D and trimming; V, J and clone size are from that table. The sample has under 250,000 clones on record, about 85% of them singletons. The top ten clones comprise around 3.3% of the sample.

Collaborating institutions collected whole blood in K2EDTA tubes following their own protocols. For TCRbeta analysis, collaborators shipped samples as frozen whole blood, isolated PBMCs, or DNA extracted from either of those sample types. As regards this clone: The clone's antigen remains unknown. Base qualities are not at hand, and no much larger clone is one base apart.

Study-wide findings and limitations: The quantity of clinical and demographic metadata differed by source and by participant and was supplied without curation.

The CDR3, from cysteine to phenylalanine, totals 16 residues. Here the CDR3 DNA is all that survives: 48 bases in frame from base 1. Taken from the germline V gene, the CDR1 and CDR2 loops are SNHLY and FYNNEI. Between the V and J ends, shortened by 0 bases and 4 bases respectively, the junction contains 13 bases. This receptor chain uses TRBV2 and TRBJ1-3; TRBD1 is a weak D gene call, 5 bases matching. The sample comprised peripheral blood. This receptor was taken from a man younger than 35 with active or convalescent COVID-19. This receptor carries the CDR3 CASSEAVVGPGNTIYF. The base sequence is TGTGCCAGCAGTGAAGCGGTGGTGGGGCCCGGAAACACCATATATTTT.